The 28 T cell receptor beta chains presented below share a single source sample, sequenced in a study of sequential checkpoint blockade in melanoma. Noted treatment: randomized to nivolumab then ipilimumab (arm A) or the reverse (arm B). Clones were read by immunoSEQ multiplex PCR, and TCRdb kept only the in-frame ones, dropping some. The sample holds 25,000 to 30,000 clones, 60% to 85% seen once. The specimen was CD8+ T cells sorted from blood (inferred from file names), collected from a patient given nivolumab and ipilimumab in sequence. The receptors here all came from a human donor with melanoma.

The V gene is TRBV7-2, the J gene TRBJ1-1; 7 bases map to TRBD1. This CDR3 is built from 14 residues. V was pared by 1 base and J by 5 bases, with 4 bases of the junction left unmatched. The germline V gene has CDR1 SGHTA and CDR2 FQGNSA. The CDR3 DNA reads TGTGCCAGCAGCTTAGACCACAGGGGAACTGAAGCTTTCTTT. Translation gives CASSLDHRGTEAFF.

This chain links TRBV19 with TRBJ2-7, with TRBD2 matching 7 bases. V trimming: 3 bases; J trimming: 0 bases; junction bases outside the gene matches: 5. The CDR3 consists of 15 residues. Per the germline V gene, CDR1 is LNHDA and CDR2 is SQIVND (reference sequence). DNA for the CDR3: TGTGCCAGTAGTATTACTAGCGAAAGCTCCTACGAGCAGTACTTC. Residues: CASSITSESSYEQYF.

The V call is TRBV5-5, the J call TRBJ2-7, with 8 bases identical to TRBD1. This CDR3 spans 14 amino acids. CDR1 and CDR2 from the germline V gene are SGHKS and YYEKEE (reference sequence). With V trimmed by 4 bases and J by 3 bases, 6 bases remained unmatched. CDR3 amino acids: CASSIQGEDYEQYF. The CDR3, as DNA: TGTGCCAGCAGCATACAGGGGGAAGACTACGAGCAGTACTTC.

The chain is built from TRBV27 and TRBJ1-6; D is unresolved. The V gene lost 4 bases and the J gene lost 4 bases, with 11 bases spanning the gap. Per germline, CDR1 MNHEY and CDR2 SMNVEV (reference sequence). The CDR3 consists of 15 residues. CDR3 coding DNA: TGTGCCAGCAGTTCCTACGGAGTATATAATTCACCCCTCCACTTT. Its translation: CASSSYGVYNSPLHF.

This clone has just a few counts. The chain has TRBV9 and TRBJ2-5; 9 bases are a match to TRBD1. Germline V gene data show CDR1 as SGDLS and CDR2 as YYNGEE. The CDR3 loop spans 15 amino acids. The V and J ends lost 0 bases and 6 bases, in that order; junction bases with no gene match: 6. The CDR3 loop reads CASSVGTGGMQTQYF. The CDR3 bases are TGTGCCAGCAGCGTAGGTACAGGGGGCATGCAGACCCAGTACTTC.

V usage is TRBV4-2 and J usage is TRBJ2-7; 8 positions agree with TRBD2. CDR3 length: 16 amino acids. Germline CDR1 and CDR2: LGHNA and YNFKEQ. V gave up 2 bases and J gave up 1 base; unmatched junction bases: 7. The CDR3 here is CASSQIAGTRSYEQYF. The CDR3, as DNA: TGTGCCAGCAGCCAAATTGCCGGGACTAGATCCTACGAGCAGTACTTC.

The chain has TRBV29-1 and TRBJ2-3; 7 nucleotides align to TRBD2. Germline V CDR1 and CDR2: SQVTM, ANQGSEA. The CDR3 is 14 amino acids. V trimming: 3 bases; J trimming: 5 bases; junction bases outside the gene matches: 8. The CDR3 DNA follows: TGCAGCGTTGAGATGAGCGGGGAATTAGATACGCAGTATTTT. Translating gives CSVEMSGELDTQYF.

The chain links TRBV28 to TRBJ2-7; D unresolved. The CDR3 spans 16 residues. Germline V CDR1 and CDR2: MDHEN, SYDVKM. The V and J ends lost 1 base and 1 base respectively, with 14 bases between them. This CDR3 reads CASSLSYGLVSYEQYF. The CDR3, as DNA: TGTGCCAGCAGTTTATCCTACGGTCTAGTATCCTACGAGCAGTACTTC.

This clone was detected a few times. DNA of the CDR3: TGTGCCAGCAGATCCAGGGTTGGCTATGGCTACACCTTC. This encodes CASRSRVGYGYTF. This sequence joins TRBV7-9 and TRBJ1-2, with D possibly being TRBD1 (5 bases). V lost 6 bases and J lost 4, with 12 bases in between. CDR3 length: 13 amino acids. Germline loops: CDR1 SEHNR, CDR2 FQNEAQ (reference sequence).

DNA for the CDR3: TGTGCCAGCAGCTTAGTACTAGCGGGGACCGGGGAGCTGTTTTTT. Residues: CASSLVLAGTGELFF. The chain carries TRBV13 and TRBJ2-2; 10 bases are shared with TRBD2. From germline, CDR1 is PRHDT and CDR2 FYEKMQ (reference sequence). CDR3 length equals 15 residues. V shed 1 base and J 5 bases; nucleotides not matched to a gene: 1. Based on the CDR3 plus reference TRBV13 and TRBJ2-2, the full variable domain is AAGVIQSPRHLIKEKRETATLKCYPIPRHDTVYWYQQGPGQDPQFLISFYEKMQSDKGSIPDRFSAQQFSDYHSELNMSSLELGDSALYFCASSLVLAGTGELFFGEGSRLTVL.

The chain couples TRBV9 to TRBJ2-5; TRBD2 agrees at 12 bases. This CDR3 has 18 residues. With V trimmed by 0 bases and J by 5 bases, 11 bases remained unmatched. Looked up from germline, CDR1 is SGDLS and CDR2 is YYNGEE. The CDR3 loop is CASSVEPAGLAGSETQYF. CDR3 nucleotides: TGTGCCAGCAGCGTAGAGCCCGCCGGACTAGCGGGGTCGGAGACCCAGTACTTC.

This clone occurred once. The V and J genes are TRBV7-2 and TRBJ2-1; tentatively, D is TRBD2 (6 bases). V lost 6 bases to trimming and J lost 4 bases, with 13 bases between them. CDR1 is SGHTA and CDR2 is FQGNSA in the germline V gene. The CDR3 length is 14 residues. CDR3 nucleotide sequence: TGTGCCAGCAGTCCCAATAGCGGTTACAATGAGCAGTTCTTC. This codes for CASSPNSGYNEQFF.

This clone showed up just once. The J gene is TRBJ2-7, the V gene TRBV4-1; D is possibly TRBD2 (5 bases). This CDR3 is 13 amino acids long. Germline V gene data show CDR1 as MGHRA and CDR2 as YSYEKL. V lost 0 bases to trimming and J lost 6 bases, with 9 bases between them. In nucleotides, the CDR3 is TGCGCCAGCAGCCAAGATGTACGGGGCGAGCAGTACTTC. This codes for CASSQDVRGEQYF.

The chain recombines TRBV18 with TRBJ2-4; the match to TRBD1 covers 9 bases. The CDR3 consists of 15 residues. Trimming took 2 bases from V and 1 from J; bases not matched to a gene: 0. Per the germline V gene, CDR1 is KGHSH and CDR2 is LQKENI. CDR3 in DNA: TGTGCCAGCTCACCAGGGACAGGGGCCAAAAACATTCAGTACTTC. As protein: CASSPGTGAKNIQYF.

The V and J genes are TRBV5-6 and TRBJ1-5; D unclear. V lost 0 bases and J lost 3, with 10 bases in between. CDR1 and CDR2 (germline): SGHDT, YYEEEE. The CDR3 is 15 amino acids. The CDR3 bases are TGTGCCAGCAGCTTGGGCAGGATAATCAATCAGCCCCAGCATTTT. It is translated as CASSLGRIINQPQHF.

The CDR3 bases are TGTGCCAGCAGGGACATCTATAATTCACCCCTCCACTTT. Its protein product is CASRDIYNSPLHF. This sequence joins TRBV27 and TRBJ1-6; D may be TRBD1 (5 bases). The CDR3 length is 13 residues. CDR1 and CDR2 (germline): MNHEY, SMNVEV (reference sequence). Between the trimmed V and J ends, which lost 6 bases and 3 bases, there was a span of 6 bases.

The chain couples TRBV9 to TRBJ2-2, with 7 bases aligning to TRBD1. This CDR3 comprises 17 residues. The trim removed 0 bases at V and 2 bases at J, leaving 7 bases unmatched. Per the germline V gene, CDR1 is SGDLS and CDR2 is YYNGEE. CDR3: CASSVGGTGENTGELFF. Written as DNA, the CDR3 is TGTGCCAGCAGCGTAGGTGGAACAGGGGAAAACACCGGGGAGCTGTTTTTT.

This sequence joins TRBV12-5 and TRBJ2-7; D is unresolved. The germline V gene has CDR1 LGHNT and CDR2 FRNRAP. V gave up 0 bases and J gave up 5 bases, with 2 bases separating them. The CDR3 is made up of 11 amino acids. For the CDR3, the DNA is TGTGCTAGTGGTTTGGTTAACGAGCAGTACTTC. This codes for CASGLVNEQYF.

V gene TRBV14 combines with J gene TRBJ2-5, with D possibly being TRBD2 (5 bases). Per germline, CDR1 SGHDN and CDR2 FVKESK. V gave up 0 bases and J gave up 2 bases, with 13 bases separating them. The CDR3 is 16 amino acids. CDR3: CASSQDLDYSQETQYF. The CDR3 DNA is TGTGCCAGCAGCCAAGATCTTGACTACTCACAAGAGACCCAGTACTTC.

The J gene is TRBJ2-2, the V gene TRBV7-9; 8 positions agree with TRBD1. This CDR3 is built from 15 residues. In germline, CDR1 is SEHNR, CDR2 FQNEAQ (reference sequence). J gave up 1 base and V 4 bases, and 2 bases lay outside the gene matches. The CDR3, as DNA: TGTGCCAGCAGCTCCGGGACAGGGAACACCGGGGAGCTGTTTTTT. It is translated as CASSSGTGNTGELFF.

Relative to its sample, this clone is medium-sized. V is TRBV4-2 and J is TRBJ2-7; D remains ambiguous. Trimming stripped 0 bases from V and 3 bases from J, with 9 bases between. Germline V CDR1 and CDR2: LGHNA, YNFKEQ. The CDR3 totals 14 residues. DNA for the CDR3: TGTGCCAGCAGCCAAGACGTAGAGGTCTACGAGCAGTACTTC. This sequence encodes CASSQDVEVYEQYF.

The chain employs TRBV5-4 and TRBJ2-7; possibly TRBD1 for D (6 bases). There are 16 residues in the CDR3. The germline V and J ends were trimmed by 0 bases and 0 bases, with 13 bases remaining between them. CDR1 is SGHNT, CDR2 YYREEE, per germline (reference sequence). DNA for the CDR3: TGTGCCAGCAGCTTGGCGGGACACACCTCCTCCTACGAGCAGTACTTC. It translates to CASSLAGHTSSYEQYF.

The chain uses TRBV11-2 and TRBJ2-1, with 8 bases fitting TRBD1. This CDR3 region has 16 residues. Germline values: CDR1 SGHAT, CDR2 FQNNGV. J was trimmed by 10 bases and V by 1 base; bases with no gene match: 12. CDR3 loop: CASSLGARGRVREQFF. CDR3 nucleotide sequence: TGTGCCAGCAGCTTAGGAGCCAGGGGGCGGGTAAGAGAGCAGTTCTTC.

By sample share, this clone is medium-sized. The CDR3 loop reads CASSVKTETRSSYNSPLHF. CDR3 DNA sequence: TGTGCCAGCAGCGTAAAGACAGAGACGAGGTCCTCCTATAATTCACCCCTCCACTTT. The rearrangement links TRBV7-3 to TRBJ1-6, with a weak D call TRBD1 (5 bases). The germline gives CDR1 SGHTA, CDR2 FQGTGA. The CDR3 is made up of 19 amino acids. Trimming shortened V by 5 bases and J by 0 bases, and 20 bases separated the two germline ends.

This chain joins TRBV6-8 and TRBJ2-7; tentative D call: TRBD2 (5 bases). The germline V gene encodes CDR1 MNHGY and CDR2 SAAAGT. Between the trimmed V and J ends, which lost 7 bases and 6 bases, there was a span of 25 bases. The CDR3 runs 16 residues. As DNA, the CDR3 is TGTGCCAGCATCCTGTGTTGTGTTCAGCGGTGTGGCGAGCAGTACTTC. It is translated as CASILCCVQRCGEQYF.

The chain joins TRBV2 to TRBJ1-2, with TRBD1 identical over 7 bases. V shed 4 bases, J shed 0 bases, and the junction held 14 bases outside the gene matches. The CDR3 loop spans 18 amino acids. Germline CDR1 and CDR2: SNHLY and FYNNEI. The CDR3 spells CASSVPIKGAEANYGYTF. In DNA, the CDR3 is TGTGCCAGCAGTGTCCCTATAAAGGGGGCGGAAGCTAACTATGGCTACACCTTC.

This chain uses TRBV29-1 with TRBJ1-2; D remains unclear. The CDR3 sequence is 13 residues long. The germline V and J ends were trimmed by 4 bases and 1 base, with 10 bases remaining between them. Germline V gene lookup returns CDR1 SQVTM and CDR2 ANQGSEA. The CDR3 nucleotides are TGCAGCGTTGGCGGGCCTCTTAACTATGGCTACACCTTC. Amino acid sequence: CSVGGPLNYGYTF.

The CDR3 loop reads CASSLTGIEQFF. In DNA, the CDR3 is TGTGCCAGCAGCCTCACAGGGATTGAGCAGTTCTTC. The chain uses TRBV4-2 and TRBJ2-1; tentative D call: TRBD1 (6 bases). Trimming took off 4 bases at V and 9 bases at J, with 10 bases between the two ends. The CDR3 sequence is 12 residues long. Germline V CDR1 and CDR2: LGHNA, YNFKEQ.